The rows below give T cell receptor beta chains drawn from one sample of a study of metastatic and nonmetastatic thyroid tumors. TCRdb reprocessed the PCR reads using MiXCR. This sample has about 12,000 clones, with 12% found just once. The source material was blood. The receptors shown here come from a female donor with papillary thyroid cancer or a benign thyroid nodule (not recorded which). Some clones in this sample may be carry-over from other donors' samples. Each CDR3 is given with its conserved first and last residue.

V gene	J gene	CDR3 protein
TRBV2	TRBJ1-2	CASTSGYTF
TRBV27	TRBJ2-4	CASKKLAGEDIQYF
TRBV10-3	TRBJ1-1	CAIRLQGHLPEAFF
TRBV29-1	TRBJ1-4	CSVEGTGKEDEKLFF
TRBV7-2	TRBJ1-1	CASSFSGASTEAFF
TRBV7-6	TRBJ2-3	CASSLAGGRQGASDTQYF
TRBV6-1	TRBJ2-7	CASRGTGGDSYEQYF
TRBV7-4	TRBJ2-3	CASSLASFLPDTQYF
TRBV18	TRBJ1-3	CASSPRQASGNTIYF
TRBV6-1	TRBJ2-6	CASRQTGANVLTF
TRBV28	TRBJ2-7	CASSLRGFGYEQYF
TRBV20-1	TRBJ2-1	CSARRVTSGYNEQFF
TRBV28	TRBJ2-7	CASRQRGTGIEQYF
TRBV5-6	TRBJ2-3	CASSLEVGMNTQYF
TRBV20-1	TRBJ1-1	CSANDRGYTEAFF
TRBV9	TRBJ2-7	CASSVGYEQYF
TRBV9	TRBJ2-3	CASSALAGDADTQYF
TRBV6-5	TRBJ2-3	CASSYVVTQYF
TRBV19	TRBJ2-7	CASSIDGGHSYEQYF
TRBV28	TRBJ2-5	CASSLRSQTGEDQETQYF
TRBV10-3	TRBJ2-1	CAPPGGGHNEQFF
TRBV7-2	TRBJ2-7	CASSLVVAGSGEQYF
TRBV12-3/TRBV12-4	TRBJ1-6	CASSPVLNSPLHF
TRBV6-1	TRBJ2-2	CASSEWGGISGELFF
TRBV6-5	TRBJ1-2	CASSYSRDGLKGYTF
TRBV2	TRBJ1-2	CASSRDRGEGYTF
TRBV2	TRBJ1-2	CASSEATGGKANYGYTF
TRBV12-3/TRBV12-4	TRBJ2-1	CASSLVSYNEQFF
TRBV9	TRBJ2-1	CASSGGGTSGYNEQFF